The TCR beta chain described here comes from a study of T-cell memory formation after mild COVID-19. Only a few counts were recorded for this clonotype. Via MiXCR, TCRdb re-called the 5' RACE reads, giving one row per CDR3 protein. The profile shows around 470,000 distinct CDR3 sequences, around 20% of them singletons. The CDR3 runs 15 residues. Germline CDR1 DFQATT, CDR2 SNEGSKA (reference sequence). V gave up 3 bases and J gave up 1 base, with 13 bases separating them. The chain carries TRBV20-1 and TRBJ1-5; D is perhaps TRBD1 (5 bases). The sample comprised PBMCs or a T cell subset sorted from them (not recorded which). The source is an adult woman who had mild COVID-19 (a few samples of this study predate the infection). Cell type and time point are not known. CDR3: CSASLGGKSNQPQHF. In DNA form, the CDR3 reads TGCAGTGCTAGTCTGGGGGGAAAAAGCAATCAGCCCCAGCATTTT.